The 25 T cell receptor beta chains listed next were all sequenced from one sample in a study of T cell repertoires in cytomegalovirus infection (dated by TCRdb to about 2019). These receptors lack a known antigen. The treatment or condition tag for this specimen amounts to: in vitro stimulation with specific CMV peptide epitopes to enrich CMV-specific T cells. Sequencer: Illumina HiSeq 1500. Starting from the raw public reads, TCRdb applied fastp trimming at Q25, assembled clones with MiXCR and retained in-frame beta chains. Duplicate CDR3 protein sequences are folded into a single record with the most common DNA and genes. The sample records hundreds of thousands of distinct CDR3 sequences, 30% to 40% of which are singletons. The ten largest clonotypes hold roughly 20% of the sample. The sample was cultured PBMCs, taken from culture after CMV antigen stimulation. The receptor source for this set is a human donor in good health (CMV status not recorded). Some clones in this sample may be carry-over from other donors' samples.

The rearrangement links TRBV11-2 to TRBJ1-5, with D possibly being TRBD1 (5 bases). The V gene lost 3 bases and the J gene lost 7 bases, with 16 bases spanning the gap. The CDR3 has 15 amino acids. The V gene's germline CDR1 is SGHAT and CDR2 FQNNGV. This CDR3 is CASSLDQGGHQPQHF. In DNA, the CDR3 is TGTGCCAGCAGCTTGGACCAGGGTGGTCACCAGCCCCAGCATTTT.

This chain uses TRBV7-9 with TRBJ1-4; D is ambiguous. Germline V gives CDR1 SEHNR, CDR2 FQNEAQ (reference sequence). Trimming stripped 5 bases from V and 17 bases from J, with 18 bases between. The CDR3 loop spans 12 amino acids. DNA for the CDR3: TGTGCCAGCAGCCCCCTGACAAGTTTGGTTTTTTTT. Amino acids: CASSPLTSLVFF.

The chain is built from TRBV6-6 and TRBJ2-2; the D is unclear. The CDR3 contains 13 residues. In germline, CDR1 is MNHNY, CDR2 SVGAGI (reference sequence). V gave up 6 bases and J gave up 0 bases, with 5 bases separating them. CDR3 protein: CASRDPNTGELFF. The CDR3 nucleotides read TGTGCCAGCAGGGATCCGAACACCGGGGAGCTGTTTTTT.

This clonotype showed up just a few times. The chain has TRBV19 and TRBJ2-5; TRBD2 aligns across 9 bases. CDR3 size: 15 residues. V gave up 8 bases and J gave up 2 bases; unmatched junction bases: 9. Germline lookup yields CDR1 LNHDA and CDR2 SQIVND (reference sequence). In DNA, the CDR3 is TGTGCCAGTTCTGTTCTAGCGGGACCTCAAGAGACCCAGTACTTC. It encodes CASSVLAGPQETQYF.

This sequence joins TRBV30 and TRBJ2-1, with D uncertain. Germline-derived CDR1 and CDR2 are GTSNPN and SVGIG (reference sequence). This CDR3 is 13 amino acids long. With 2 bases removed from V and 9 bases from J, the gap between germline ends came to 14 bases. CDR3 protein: CAWSSRQDGEQFF. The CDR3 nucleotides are TGTGCCTGGAGTTCGCGCCAAGATGGTGAGCAGTTCTTC.

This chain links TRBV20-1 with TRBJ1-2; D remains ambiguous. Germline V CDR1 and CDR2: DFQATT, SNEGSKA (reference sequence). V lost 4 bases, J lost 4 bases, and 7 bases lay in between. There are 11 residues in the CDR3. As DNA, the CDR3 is TGCAGTGCTACGGGCGGCTATGGCTACACCTTC. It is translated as CSATGGYGYTF.

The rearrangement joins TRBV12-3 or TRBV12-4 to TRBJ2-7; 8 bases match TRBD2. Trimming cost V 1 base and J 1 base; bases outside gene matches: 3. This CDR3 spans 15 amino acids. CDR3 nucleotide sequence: TGTGCCAGCAGTTTAGGCGGGGGGTTATCCTACGAGCAGTACTTC. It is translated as CASSLGGGLSYEQYF.

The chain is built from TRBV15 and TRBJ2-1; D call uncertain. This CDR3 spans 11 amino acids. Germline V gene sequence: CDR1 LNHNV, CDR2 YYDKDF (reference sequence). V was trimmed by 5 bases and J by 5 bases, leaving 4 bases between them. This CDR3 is CATSGDNEQFF. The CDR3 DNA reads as TGTGCCACCAGCGGGGACAATGAGCAGTTCTTC.

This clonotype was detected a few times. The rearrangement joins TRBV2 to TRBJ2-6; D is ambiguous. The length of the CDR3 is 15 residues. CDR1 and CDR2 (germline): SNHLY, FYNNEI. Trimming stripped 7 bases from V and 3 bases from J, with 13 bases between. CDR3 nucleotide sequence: TGTGCCAGCAAGGCCAGTATCTTTGGGGCCAACGTCCTGACTTTC. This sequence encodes CASKASIFGANVLTF.

CDR3 in amino acids: CASSDARTGRETQYF. The DNA of the CDR3 is TGTGCCAGCAGCGACGCTAGGACAGGGAGAGAGACCCAGTACTTC. V gene TRBV7-2 combines with J gene TRBJ2-5; 8 nucleotides agree with TRBD1. CDR3 size: 15 residues. Germline lookup yields CDR1 SGHTA and CDR2 FQGNSA. Trimming cost V 5 bases and J 4 bases; bases outside gene matches: 9.

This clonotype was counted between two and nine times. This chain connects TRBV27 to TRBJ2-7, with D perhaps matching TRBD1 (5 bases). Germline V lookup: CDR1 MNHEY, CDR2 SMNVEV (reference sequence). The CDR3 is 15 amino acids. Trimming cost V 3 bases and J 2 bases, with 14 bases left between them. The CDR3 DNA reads TGTGCCAGCAGTTTCCACGGACAATTTGCCTACGAGCAGTACTTC. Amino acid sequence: CASSFHGQFAYEQYF.

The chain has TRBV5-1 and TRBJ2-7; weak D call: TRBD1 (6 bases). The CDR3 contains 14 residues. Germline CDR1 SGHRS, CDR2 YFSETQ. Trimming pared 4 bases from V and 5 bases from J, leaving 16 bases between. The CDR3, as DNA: TGCGCCAGCAGCCCAACCGGGACACACGACGAGCAGTACTTC. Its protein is CASSPTGTHDEQYF.

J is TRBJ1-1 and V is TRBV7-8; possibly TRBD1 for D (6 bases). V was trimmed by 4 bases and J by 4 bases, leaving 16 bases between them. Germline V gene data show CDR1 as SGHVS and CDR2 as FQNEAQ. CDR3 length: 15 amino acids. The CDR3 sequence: CASSSPTRGGTEAFF. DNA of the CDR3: TGTGCCAGCAGCTCCCCGACCAGGGGAGGCACTGAAGCTTTCTTT.

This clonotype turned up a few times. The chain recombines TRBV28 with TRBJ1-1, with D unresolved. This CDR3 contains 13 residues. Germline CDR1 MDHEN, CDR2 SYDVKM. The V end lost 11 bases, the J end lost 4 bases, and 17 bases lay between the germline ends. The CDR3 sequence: CADNADGVTEAFF. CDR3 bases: TGTGCCGATAACGCAGACGGGGTCACTGAAGCTTTCTTT.

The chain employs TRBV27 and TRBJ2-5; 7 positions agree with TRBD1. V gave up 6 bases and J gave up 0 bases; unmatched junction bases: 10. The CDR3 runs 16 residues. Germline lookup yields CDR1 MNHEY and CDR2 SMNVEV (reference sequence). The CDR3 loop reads CASSANGDRYQETQYF. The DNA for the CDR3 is TGTGCCAGCAGCGCTAACGGGGACAGATACCAAGAGACCCAGTACTTC.

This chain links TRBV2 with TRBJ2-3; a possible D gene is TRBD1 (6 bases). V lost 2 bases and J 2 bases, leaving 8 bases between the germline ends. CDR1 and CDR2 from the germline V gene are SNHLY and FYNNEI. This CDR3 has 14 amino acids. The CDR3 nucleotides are TGTGCCAGCAGTGAATCAGGGGTCACAGATACGCAGTATTTT. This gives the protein CASSESGVTDTQYF.

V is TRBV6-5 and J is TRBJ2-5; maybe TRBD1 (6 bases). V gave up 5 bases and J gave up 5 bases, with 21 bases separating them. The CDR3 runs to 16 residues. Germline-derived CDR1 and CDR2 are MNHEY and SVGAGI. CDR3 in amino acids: CASSRTGFRVGETQYF. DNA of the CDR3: TGTGCCAGCAGTCGAACAGGGTTCCGCGTGGGGGAGACCCAGTACTTC.

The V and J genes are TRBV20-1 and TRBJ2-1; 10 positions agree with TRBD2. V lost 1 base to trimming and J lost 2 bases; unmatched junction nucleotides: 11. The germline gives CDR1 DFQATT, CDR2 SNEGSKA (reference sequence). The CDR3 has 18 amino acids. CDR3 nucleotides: TGCAGTGCTAGAGGTTTGGCTAGCGGGAGAGATACCTACAATGAGCAGTTCTTC. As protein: CSARGLASGRDTYNEQFF.

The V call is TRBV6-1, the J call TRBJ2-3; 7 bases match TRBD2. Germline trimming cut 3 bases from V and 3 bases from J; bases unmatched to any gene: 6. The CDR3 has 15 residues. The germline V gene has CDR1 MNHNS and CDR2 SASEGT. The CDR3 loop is CASSEIWGGTDTQYF. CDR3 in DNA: TGTGCCAGCAGTGAGATCTGGGGGGGTACAGATACGCAGTATTTT.

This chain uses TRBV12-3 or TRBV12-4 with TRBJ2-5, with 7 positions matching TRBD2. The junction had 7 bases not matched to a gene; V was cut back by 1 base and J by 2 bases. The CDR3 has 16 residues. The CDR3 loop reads CASSLVPSGVQETQYF. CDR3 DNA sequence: TGTGCCAGCAGTTTAGTTCCCAGCGGGGTACAAGAGACCCAGTACTTC.

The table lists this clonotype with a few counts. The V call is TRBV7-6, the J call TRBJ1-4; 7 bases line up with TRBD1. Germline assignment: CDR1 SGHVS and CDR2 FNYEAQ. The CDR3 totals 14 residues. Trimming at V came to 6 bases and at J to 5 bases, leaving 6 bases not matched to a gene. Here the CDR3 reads CASRAGGLNEKLFF. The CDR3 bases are TGTGCCAGCAGAGCAGGGGGGCTAAATGAAAAACTGTTTTTT.

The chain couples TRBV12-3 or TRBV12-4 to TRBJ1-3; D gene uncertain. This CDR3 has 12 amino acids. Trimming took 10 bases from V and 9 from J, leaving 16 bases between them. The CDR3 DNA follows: TGTGCCACCCGGAGCGCCCTGGGCACCATATATTTT. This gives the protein CATRSALGTIYF.

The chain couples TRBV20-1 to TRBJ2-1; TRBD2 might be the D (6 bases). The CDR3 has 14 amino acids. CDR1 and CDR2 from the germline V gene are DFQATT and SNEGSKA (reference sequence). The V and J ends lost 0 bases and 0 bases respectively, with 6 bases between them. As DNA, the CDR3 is TGCAGTGCTAGAGAGGGAGGCTCCTACAATGAGCAGTTCTTC. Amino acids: CSAREGGSYNEQFF.

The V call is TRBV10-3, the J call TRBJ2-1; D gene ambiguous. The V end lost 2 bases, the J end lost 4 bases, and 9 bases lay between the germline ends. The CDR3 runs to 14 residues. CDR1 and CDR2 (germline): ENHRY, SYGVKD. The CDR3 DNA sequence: TGTGCCATCAGTGAGGCTAGATCGTACAATGAGCAGTTCTTC. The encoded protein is CAISEARSYNEQFF.

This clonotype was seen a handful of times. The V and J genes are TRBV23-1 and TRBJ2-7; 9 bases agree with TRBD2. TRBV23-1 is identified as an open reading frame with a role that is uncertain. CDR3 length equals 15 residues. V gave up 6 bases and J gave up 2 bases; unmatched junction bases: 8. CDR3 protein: CASRSGLARTYEQYF. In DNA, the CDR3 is TGCGCCAGCAGATCGGGACTAGCACGGACCTACGAGCAGTACTTC.